The 8 T cell receptor delta chains below all came from one sample that was sequenced in a study of delta chain sequences of gamma delta T cells. TCRdb re-identified clones in the PCR reads via CATT. In the table there are 3,000 or so delta-chain clones, roughly two thirds of which are singletons. Sequenced material: a tumor sample. These receptors all come from a human donor with breast cancer.

Concerning this clone: TCRdb assigns this DNA the protein of a much larger clone, which departs from its translation at residue 2; this likely reflects a read error, and the protein shown comes from translating the DNA. V is TRDV2 and J is TRDJ1; D is possibly TRDD3 (5 bases). There are 15 residues in the CDR3. Germline V gene sequence: CDR1 GEAIGNYY, CDR2 EKD. The CDR3 region is CSCDTVGKTTDKLIF. For the CDR3, the DNA is TGTTCCTGTGACACCGTGGGGAAAACCACCGATAAACTCATCTTT.

This clone was found a few times. TCRdb assigns this DNA the protein of a much larger clone, which departs from its translation at residue 14; this likely reflects a read error, and the protein shown comes from translating the DNA. The chain recombines TRDV2 with TRDJ1, with 9 bases that match TRDD3. CDR1 is GEAIGNYY and CDR2 is EKD in the germline V gene. The CDR3 spans 17 residues. The CDR3 region is CACDTVGIRAYTDQLIF. CDR3 coding DNA: TGTGCCTGTGACACCGTGGGGATACGGGCGTACACCGATCAACTCATCTTT.

The J gene call is TRDJ1, but no V gene call exists. The CDR3 has 14 residues. The CDR3 DNA sequence: TGTGCTCGTGGTAAAGGAGGGTACACCGAAAAAATCATCTTC. Translation gives CARGKGGYTEKIIF.

The chain joins TRDV2 to TRDJ1, with D perhaps TRDD2 or TRDD3 (5 bases each). The CDR3 has 15 residues. CDR1 and CDR2 from the germline V gene are GEAIGNYY and EKD. V was pared by 1 base and J by 12 bases, with 23 bases between. CDR3 sequence: CACDTVIPYTDIIIF. CDR3 sequence (DNA): TGTGCCTGTGACACTGTGATACCCTACACCGATATCATCATCTTT.

A word on this clone: Additional DNA sequences in this sample encode the identical CDR3. This chain connects TRDV2 to TRDJ1; D is possibly TRDD3 (6 bases). Trimming removed 0 bases at V and 8 bases at J, with 21 bases between. The CDR3 consists of 16 residues. Germline V gene lookup returns CDR1 GEAIGNYY and CDR2 EKD. The CDR3 loop is CACDTLRPGDTEKLIF. CDR3 nucleotides: TGTGCCTGTGACACCCTCCGCCCGGGTGATACGGAGAAACTCATCTTT.

The chain uses TRDV2 and TRDJ2; TRDD3 might be the D (5 bases). V lost 0 bases and J 11 bases, leaving 21 bases between the germline ends. There are 16 residues in the CDR3. Per the germline V gene, CDR1 is GEAIGNYY and CDR2 is EKD. The DNA of the CDR3 is TGTGCCTGTGACACCGGTGGGGACGCTCACAATGATCAACTCTTCTTT. Translating gives CACDTGGDAHNDQLFF.

In its sample, this clone was seen a few times. Translating this DNA gives a protein that differs at residue 12 from the TCRdb one, which belongs to a much larger clone; a read error is likely, and the protein shown is this translation. The chain employs TRDV2 and TRDJ1; 9 bases are shared with TRDD3. The CDR3 sequence is 19 residues long. With V trimmed by 3 bases and J by 0 bases, 16 bases remained unmatched. CDR1 is GEAIGNYY and CDR2 is EKD in the germline V gene. The CDR3 nucleotides read TGTGCCTGTGACCCTGTACTGGGGGACCAGCCGGTCTACACCGATAAACTCATCTTT. Encoded protein: CACDPVLGDQPVYTDKLIF.

This clone was seen a handful of times. The translation of this DNA and the TCRdb protein of a much larger clone differ at residue 12, probably owing to a read error; the protein shown here is translated from the DNA. The V gene is TRDV2, the J gene TRDJ1; 11 nucleotides align to TRDD3. There are 18 residues in the CDR3. The J segment lost 4 bases and the V segment lost 0 bases, leaving 12 bases of the junction unmatched. CDR1 and CDR2 from the germline V gene are GEAIGNYY and EKD. In DNA form, the CDR3 reads TGTGCCTGTGACACCGTGGGGGTACTGGGGGATAACGGCGATAAACTCATCTTT. Translated: CACDTVGVLGDNGDKLIF.